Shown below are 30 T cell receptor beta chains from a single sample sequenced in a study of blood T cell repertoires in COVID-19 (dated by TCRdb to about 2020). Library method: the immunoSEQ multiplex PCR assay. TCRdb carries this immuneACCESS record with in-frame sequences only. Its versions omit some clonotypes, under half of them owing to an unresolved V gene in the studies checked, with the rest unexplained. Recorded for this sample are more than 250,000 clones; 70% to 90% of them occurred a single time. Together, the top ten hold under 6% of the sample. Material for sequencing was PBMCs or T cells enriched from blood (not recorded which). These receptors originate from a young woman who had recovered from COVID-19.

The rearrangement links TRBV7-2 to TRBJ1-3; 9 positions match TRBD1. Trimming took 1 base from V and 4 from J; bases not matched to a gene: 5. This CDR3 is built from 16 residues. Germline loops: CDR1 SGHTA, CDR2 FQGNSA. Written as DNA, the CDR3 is TGTGCCAGCAGCTTAGTGACAGGGGGTGGAGGAAACACCATATATTTT. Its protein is CASSLVTGGGGNTIYF.

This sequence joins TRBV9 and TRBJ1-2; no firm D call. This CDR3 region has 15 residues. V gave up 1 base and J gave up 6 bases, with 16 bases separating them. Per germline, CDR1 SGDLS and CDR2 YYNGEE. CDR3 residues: CASSVTLTDNNGYTF. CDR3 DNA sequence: TGTGCCAGCAGCGTAACTTTGACTGATAATAATGGCTACACCTTC.

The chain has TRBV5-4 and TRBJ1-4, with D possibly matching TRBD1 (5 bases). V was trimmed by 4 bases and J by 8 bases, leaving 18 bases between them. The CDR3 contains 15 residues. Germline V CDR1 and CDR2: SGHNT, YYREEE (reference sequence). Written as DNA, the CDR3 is TGTGCCAGCAGCCAGAGGGGAGGGCGTTACGAAAAACTGTTTTTT. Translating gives CASSQRGGRYEKLFF.

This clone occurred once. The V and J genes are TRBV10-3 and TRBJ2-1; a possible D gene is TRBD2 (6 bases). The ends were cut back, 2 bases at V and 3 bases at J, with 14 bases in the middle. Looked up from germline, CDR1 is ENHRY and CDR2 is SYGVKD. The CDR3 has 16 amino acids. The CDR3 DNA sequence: TGTGCCATCAGTGAGGGAGGGAGCACCCACTACAATGAGCAGTTCTTC. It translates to CAISEGGSTHYNEQFF.

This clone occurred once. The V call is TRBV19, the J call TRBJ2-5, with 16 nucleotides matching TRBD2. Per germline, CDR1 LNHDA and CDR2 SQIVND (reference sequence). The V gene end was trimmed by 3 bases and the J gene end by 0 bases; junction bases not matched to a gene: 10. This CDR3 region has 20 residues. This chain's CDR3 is CASSMNPGLAGGLNQETQYF. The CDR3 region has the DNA TGTGCCAGTAGTATGAACCCGGGACTAGCGGGGGGGCTGAACCAAGAGACCCAGTACTTC.

The CDR3 region is CASSIGQSSYEQYF. The DNA of the CDR3 is TGTGCCAGTAGTATAGGACAGTCCTCCTACGAGCAGTACTTC. The V gene is TRBV19, the J gene TRBJ2-7, with D possibly matching TRBD1 (5 bases). Trimming shortened V by 1 base and J by 0 bases, and 7 bases separated the two germline ends. This CDR3 is built from 14 residues. The germline V gene encodes CDR1 LNHDA and CDR2 SQIVND (reference sequence).

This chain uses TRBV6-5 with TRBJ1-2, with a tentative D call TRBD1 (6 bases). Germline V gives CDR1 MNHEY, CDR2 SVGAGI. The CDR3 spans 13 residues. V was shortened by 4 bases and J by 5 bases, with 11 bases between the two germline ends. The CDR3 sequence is CASSFQTGYGYTF. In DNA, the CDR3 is TGTGCCAGCAGTTTTCAGACAGGATATGGCTACACCTTC.

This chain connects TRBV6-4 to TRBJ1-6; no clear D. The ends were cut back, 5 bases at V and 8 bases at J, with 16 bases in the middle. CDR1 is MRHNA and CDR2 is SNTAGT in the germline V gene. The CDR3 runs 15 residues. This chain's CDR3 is CASSREQSRHSPLHF. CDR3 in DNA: TGTGCCAGCAGTCGGGAACAGAGCAGGCATTCACCCCTCCACTTT.

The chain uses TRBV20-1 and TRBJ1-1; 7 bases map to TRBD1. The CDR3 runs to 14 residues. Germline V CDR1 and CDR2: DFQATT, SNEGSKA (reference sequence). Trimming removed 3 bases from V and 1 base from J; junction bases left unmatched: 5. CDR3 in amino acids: CSASSGQWNTEAFF. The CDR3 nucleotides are TGCAGTGCTAGTTCGGGACAGTGGAACACTGAAGCTTTCTTT.

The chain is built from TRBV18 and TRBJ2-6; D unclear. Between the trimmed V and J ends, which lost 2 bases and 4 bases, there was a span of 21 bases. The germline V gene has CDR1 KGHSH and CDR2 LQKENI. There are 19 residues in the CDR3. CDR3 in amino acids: CASSPSLGSPLKGANVLTF. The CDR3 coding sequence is TGTGCCAGCTCACCAAGCTTGGGCAGTCCCCTAAAGGGGGCCAACGTCCTGACTTTC.

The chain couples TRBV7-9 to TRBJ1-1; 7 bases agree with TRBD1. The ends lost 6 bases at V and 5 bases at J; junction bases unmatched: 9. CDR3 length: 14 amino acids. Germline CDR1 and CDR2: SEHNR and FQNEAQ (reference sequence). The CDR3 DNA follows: TGTGCCAGCAGTCGACAGGGTGGGGGGACTGAAGCTTTCTTT. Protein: CASSRQGGGTEAFF.

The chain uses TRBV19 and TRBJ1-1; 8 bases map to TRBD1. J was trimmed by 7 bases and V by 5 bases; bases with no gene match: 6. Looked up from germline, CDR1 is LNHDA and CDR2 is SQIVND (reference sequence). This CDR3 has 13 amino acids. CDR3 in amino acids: CASSPDRVVEAFF. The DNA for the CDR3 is TGTGCCAGTAGTCCGGACAGGGTGGTTGAAGCTTTCTTT.

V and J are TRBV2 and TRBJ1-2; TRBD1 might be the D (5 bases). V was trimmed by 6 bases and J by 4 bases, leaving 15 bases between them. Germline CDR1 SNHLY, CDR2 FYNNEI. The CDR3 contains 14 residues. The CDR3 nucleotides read TGTGCCAGCAGGCGGGACCCAAGAGGCTATGGCTACACCTTC. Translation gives CASRRDPRGYGYTF. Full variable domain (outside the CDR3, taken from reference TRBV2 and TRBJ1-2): EPEVTQTPSHQVTQMGQEVILRCVPISNHLYFYWYRQILGQKVEFLVSFYNNEISEKSEIFDDQFSVERPDGSNFTLKIRSTKLEDSAMYFCASRRDPRGYGYTFGSGTRLTVV.

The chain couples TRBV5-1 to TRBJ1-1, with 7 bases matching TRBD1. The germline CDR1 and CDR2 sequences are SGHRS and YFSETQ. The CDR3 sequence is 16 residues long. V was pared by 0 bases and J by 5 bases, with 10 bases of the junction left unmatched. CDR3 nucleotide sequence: TGCGCCAGCAGCTTGGGGATGGGACAGTCGAGAACTGAAGCTTTCTTT. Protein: CASSLGMGQSRTEAFF.

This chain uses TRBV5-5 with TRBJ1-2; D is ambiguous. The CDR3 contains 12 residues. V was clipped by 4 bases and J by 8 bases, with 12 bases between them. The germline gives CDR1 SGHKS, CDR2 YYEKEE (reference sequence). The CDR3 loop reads CASSPPAEGYTF. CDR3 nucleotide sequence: TGTGCCAGCAGCCCCCCCGCTGAGGGCTACACCTTC.

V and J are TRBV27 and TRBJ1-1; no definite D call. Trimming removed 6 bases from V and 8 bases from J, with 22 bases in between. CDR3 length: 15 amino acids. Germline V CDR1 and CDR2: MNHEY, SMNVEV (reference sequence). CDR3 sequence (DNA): TGTGCCAGCAGGCGGCTGGTGGTTGCTGGAAGCGAAGCTTTCTTT. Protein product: CASRRLVVAGSEAFF.

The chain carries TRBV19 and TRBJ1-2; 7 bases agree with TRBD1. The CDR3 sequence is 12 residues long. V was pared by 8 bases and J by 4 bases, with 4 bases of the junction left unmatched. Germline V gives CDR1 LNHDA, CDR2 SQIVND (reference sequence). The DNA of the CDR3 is TGTGCCAGTGTCCGGGACAGCTATGGCTACACCTTC. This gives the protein CASVRDSYGYTF.

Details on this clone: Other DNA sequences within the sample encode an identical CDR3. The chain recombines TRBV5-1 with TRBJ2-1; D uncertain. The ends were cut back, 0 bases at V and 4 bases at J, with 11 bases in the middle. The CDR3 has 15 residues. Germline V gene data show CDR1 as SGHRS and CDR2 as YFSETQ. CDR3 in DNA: TGCGCCAGCAGCTTGGTTCAGGCCGCTTACAATGAGCAGTTCTTC. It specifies CASSLVQAAYNEQFF.

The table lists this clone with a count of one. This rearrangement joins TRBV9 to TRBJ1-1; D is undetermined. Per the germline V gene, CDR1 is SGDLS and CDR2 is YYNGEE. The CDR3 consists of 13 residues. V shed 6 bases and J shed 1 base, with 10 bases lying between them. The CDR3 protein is CASTRRENTEAFF. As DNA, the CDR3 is TGTGCCAGCACCCGGAGGGAGAACACTGAAGCTTTCTTT.

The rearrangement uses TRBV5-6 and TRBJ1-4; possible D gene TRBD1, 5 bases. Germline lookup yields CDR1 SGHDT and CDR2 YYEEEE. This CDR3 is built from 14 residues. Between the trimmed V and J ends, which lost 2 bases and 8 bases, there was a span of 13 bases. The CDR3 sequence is CASSFAGKGEKLFF. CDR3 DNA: TGTGCCAGCAGCTTCGCAGGGAAGGGCGAAAAACTGTTTTTT.

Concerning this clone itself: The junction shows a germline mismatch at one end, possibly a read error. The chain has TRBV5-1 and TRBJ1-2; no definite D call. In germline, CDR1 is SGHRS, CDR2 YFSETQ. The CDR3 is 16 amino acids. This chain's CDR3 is CASSLNPGGANYSYTF. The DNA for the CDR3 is TGCGCCAGCAGCTTGAACCCGGGAGGAGCTAACTATAGCTACACCTTC.

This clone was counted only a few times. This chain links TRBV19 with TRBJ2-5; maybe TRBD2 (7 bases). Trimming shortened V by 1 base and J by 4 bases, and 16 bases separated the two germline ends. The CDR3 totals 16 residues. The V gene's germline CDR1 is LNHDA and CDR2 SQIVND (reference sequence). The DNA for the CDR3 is TGTGCCAGTAGTATAGGCCGTGTGGGGGGGGCAGAGACCCAGTACTTC. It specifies CASSIGRVGGAETQYF.

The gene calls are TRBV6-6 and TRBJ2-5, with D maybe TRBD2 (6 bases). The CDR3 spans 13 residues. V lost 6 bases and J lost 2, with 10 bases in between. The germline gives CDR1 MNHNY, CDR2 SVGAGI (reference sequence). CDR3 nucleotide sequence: TGTGCCAGCAGGGACTATCCACAAGAGACCCAGTACTTC. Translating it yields CASRDYPQETQYF.

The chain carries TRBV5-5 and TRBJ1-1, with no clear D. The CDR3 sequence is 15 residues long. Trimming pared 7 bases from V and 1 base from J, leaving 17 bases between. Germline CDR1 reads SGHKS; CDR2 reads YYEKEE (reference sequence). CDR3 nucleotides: TGTGCCAGCCACCCCGCCCCTTTCGGGAACACTGAAGCTTTCTTT. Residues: CASHPAPFGNTEAFF. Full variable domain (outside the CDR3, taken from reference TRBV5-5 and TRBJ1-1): DAGVTQSPTHLIKTRGQQVTLRCSPISGHKSVSWYQQVLGQGPQFIFQYYEKEERGRGNFPDRFSARQFPNYSSELNVNALLLGDSALYLCASHPAPFGNTEAFFGQGTRLTVV.

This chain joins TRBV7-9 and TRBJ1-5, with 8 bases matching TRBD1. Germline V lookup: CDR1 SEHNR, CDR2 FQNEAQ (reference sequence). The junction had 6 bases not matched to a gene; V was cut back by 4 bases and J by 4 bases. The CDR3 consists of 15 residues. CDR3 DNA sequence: TGTGCCAGCAGCTCCGATAGGACAGGGAATCAGCCCCAGCATTTT. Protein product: CASSSDRTGNQPQHF.

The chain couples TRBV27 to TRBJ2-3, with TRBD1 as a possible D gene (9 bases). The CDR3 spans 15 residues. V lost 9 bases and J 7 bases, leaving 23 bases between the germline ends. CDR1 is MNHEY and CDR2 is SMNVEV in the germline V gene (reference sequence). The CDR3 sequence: CASRRGDRDPNTQYF. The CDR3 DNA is TGTGCCAGTAGGCGGGGGGACAGGGATCCGAATACGCAGTATTTT.

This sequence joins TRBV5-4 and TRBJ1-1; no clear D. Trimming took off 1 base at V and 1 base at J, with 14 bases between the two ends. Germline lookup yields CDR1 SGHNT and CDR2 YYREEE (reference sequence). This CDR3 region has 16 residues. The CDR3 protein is CASSLSMRQTNTEAFF. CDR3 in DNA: TGTGCCAGCAGCTTGTCCATGAGGCAGACGAACACTGAAGCTTTCTTT.

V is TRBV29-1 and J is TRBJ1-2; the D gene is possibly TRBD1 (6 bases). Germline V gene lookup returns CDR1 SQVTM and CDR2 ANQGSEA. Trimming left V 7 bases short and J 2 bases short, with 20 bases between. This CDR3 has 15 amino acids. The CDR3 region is CSAPTRGGPNYGYTF. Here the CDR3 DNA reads TGCAGCGCCCCGACCCGGGGGGGGCCCAACTATGGCTACACCTTC. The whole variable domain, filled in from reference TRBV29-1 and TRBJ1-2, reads SAVISQKPSRDICQRGTSLTIQCQVDSQVTMMFWYRQQPGQSLTLIATANQGSEATYESGFVIDKFPISRPNLTFSTLTVSNMSPEDSSIYLCSAPTRGGPNYGYTFGSGTRLTVV.

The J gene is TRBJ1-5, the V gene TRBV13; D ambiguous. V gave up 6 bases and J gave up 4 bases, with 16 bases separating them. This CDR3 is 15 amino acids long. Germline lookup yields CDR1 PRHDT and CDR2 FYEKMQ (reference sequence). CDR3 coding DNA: TGTGCCAGCAGACGCGGGTCAGAATTTAATCAGCCCCAGCATTTT. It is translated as CASRRGSEFNQPQHF.

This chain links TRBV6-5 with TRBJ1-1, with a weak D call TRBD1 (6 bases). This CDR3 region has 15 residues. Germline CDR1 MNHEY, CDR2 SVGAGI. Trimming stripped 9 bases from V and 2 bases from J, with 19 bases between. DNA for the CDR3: TGTGCCAGGAATTGTTACAGGGCCGTAAACACTGAAGCTTTCTTT. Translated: CARNCYRAVNTEAFF.